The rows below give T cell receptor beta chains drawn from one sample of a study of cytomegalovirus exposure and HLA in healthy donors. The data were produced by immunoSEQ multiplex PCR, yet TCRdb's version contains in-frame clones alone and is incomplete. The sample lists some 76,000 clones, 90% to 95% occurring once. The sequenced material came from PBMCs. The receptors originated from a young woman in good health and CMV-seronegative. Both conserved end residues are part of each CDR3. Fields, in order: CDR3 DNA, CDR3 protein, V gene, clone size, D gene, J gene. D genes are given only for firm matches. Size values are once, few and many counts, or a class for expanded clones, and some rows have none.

DNA: TGTGCCTGGGCCGGAGCAGATACGCAGTATTTT
CDR3: CAWAGADTQYF
V: TRBV30
size: .
D: .
J: TRBJ2-3

DNA: TGCAGCACCAACCAGGGGATGAACACTGAAGCTTTCTTT
CDR3: CSTNQGMNTEAFF
V: TRBV29-1
size: .
D: .
J: TRBJ1-1

DNA: TGTGCCAGCAGTTATGAGGGAATTTCCTACGAGCAGTACTTC
CDR3: CASSYEGISYEQYF
V: TRBV6-6
size: .
D: .
J: TRBJ2-7

DNA: TGTGCCAGCAGTTACGAAGCGGGAGGGCCGGAGAATGAGCAGTTCTTC
CDR3: CASSYEAGGPENEQFF
V: TRBV6-6
size: once
D: TRBD2
J: TRBJ2-1

DNA: TGCGCCAGCAGTGAGACACCCACCTACGAGCAGTACTTC
CDR3: CASSETPTYEQYF
V: TRBV10-2
size: .
D: .
J: TRBJ2-7

DNA: TGTGCCACCAGCAGCGCCGCCAGCTGGGGGGGAGCCAAAAACATTCAGTACTTC
CDR3: CATSSAASWGGAKNIQYF
V: TRBV15
size: .
D: TRBD2
J: TRBJ2-4

DNA: TGTGCCAGCAGTGGGACAGGGTGGGCCTACGAGCAGTACTTC
CDR3: CASSGTGWAYEQYF
V: TRBV2
size: .
D: TRBD1
J: TRBJ2-7

DNA: TGTGCCAGCAGGTCTTACAGGGGAGAAAAACTGTTTTTT
CDR3: CASRSYRGEKLFF
V: TRBV6-5
size: once
D: TRBD1
J: TRBJ1-4

DNA: TGTGCCAGCAGCTTAGGTGGGGGCCACACAGATACGCAGTATTTT
CDR3: CASSLGGGHTDTQYF
V: TRBV11-2
size: .
D: .
J: TRBJ2-3

DNA: TGTGCCAGTAGTATGTACCAGACTAGCGACACCGGGGAGCTGTTTTTT
CDR3: CASSMYQTSDTGELFF
V: TRBV19
size: .
D: TRBD2
J: TRBJ2-2

DNA: TGCAGCGTTGAAGGCAGGGGACATGGCTACACCTTC
CDR3: CSVEGRGHGYTF
V: TRBV29-1
size: .
D: .
J: TRBJ1-2

DNA: TGTGCCAGCAGACTGACAGGCCCTAGCAATCAGCCCCAGCATTTT
CDR3: CASRLTGPSNQPQHF
V: TRBV28
size: .
D: .
J: TRBJ1-5

DNA: TGTGCCAGCAGCTTTCCGACAGGGGGAAACTATGGCTACACCTTC
CDR3: CASSFPTGGNYGYTF
V: TRBV7-2
size: .
D: TRBD1
J: TRBJ1-2

DNA: TGTGCCAGCAGTCCCTCCTGGACTAGCGGGAGGGCCTCGGGGAACACCGGGGAGCTGTTTTTT
CDR3: CASSPSWTSGRASGNTGELFF
V: TRBV28
size: .
D: TRBD2
J: TRBJ2-2

DNA: TGTGCCAGCAGTTACTCGACATTCGGTACAGATACGCAGTATTTT
CDR3: CASSYSTFGTDTQYF
V: TRBV6-6
size: .
D: .
J: TRBJ2-3

DNA: TGCGCCAGCAGCCAGGAGTACACCGTCCGAACCAATGAGCAGTTCTTC
CDR3: CASSQEYTVRTNEQFF
V: TRBV4-1
size: .
D: .
J: TRBJ2-1

DNA: TGTGCCAGAAGCCTTGGGACAGGGGGGACCCTGAACACTGAAGCTTTCTTT
CDR3: CARSLGTGGTLNTEAFF
V: TRBV7-5
size: .
D: .
J: TRBJ1-1

DNA: TGTGCCAGCAGAACTTCAGGGGTAGTCACTGAAGCTTTCTTT
CDR3: CASRTSGVVTEAFF
V: TRBV28
size: .
D: .
J: TRBJ1-1

DNA: TGTGCCAGTAGTATAGATCTGAGCGGGGCTTCCTACTACAATGAGCAGTTCTTC
CDR3: CASSIDLSGASYYNEQFF
V: TRBV19
size: .
D: TRBD2
J: TRBJ2-1

DNA: TGTGCCTGGAGTCATGATAGAGGGGGCGCTTTTAACTATGGCTACACCTTC
CDR3: CAWSHDRGGAFNYGYTF
V: TRBV30
size: once
D: TRBD1
J: TRBJ1-2

DNA: TGTGCCAGCAGTTCGACAGGGAAGAACACCGGGGAGCTGTTTTTT
CDR3: CASSSTGKNTGELFF
V: TRBV6-5
size: .
D: TRBD1
J: TRBJ2-2

DNA: TGTGCCAGCTCACCACTCCGACAGGGTACAGATACGCAGTATTTT
CDR3: CASSPLRQGTDTQYF
V: TRBV18
size: .
D: TRBD1
J: TRBJ2-3

DNA: TGTGCCACCAGCAGAGGACAGGGTGTAGATACGCAGTATTTT
CDR3: CATSRGQGVDTQYF
V: TRBV15
size: .
D: TRBD1
J: TRBJ2-3

DNA: TGTGCCAGTTGGACAGAACCGGGGTGGACTGAAGCTTTCTTT
CDR3: CASWTEPGWTEAFF
V: TRBV6-5
size: .
D: .
J: TRBJ1-1

DNA: TGTGCCAGCAGTCCTAAGCGGGACGGGAGCAATGAGCAGTTCTTC
CDR3: CASSPKRDGSNEQFF
V: TRBV27
size: .
D: TRBD2
J: TRBJ2-1

DNA: TGCGCCAGCAGCCAAGTTGTTAGCGCAGGGGGCGACTATGGCTACACCTTC
CDR3: CASSQVVSAGGDYGYTF
V: TRBV4-1
size: .
D: TRBD1
J: TRBJ1-2

DNA: TGTGCCATCAGTGTAGATCAGGGGGGCAATCAGCCCCAGCATTTT
CDR3: CAISVDQGGNQPQHF
V: TRBV10-3
size: .
D: TRBD1
J: TRBJ1-5

DNA: TGTGCCATCAGAACACCCGGGACAGATCCCTACAATGAGCAGTTCTTC
CDR3: CAIRTPGTDPYNEQFF
V: TRBV10-3
size: .
D: TRBD1
J: TRBJ2-1

DNA: TGCGCCAGCAGCTCAACTGGGACTAGCACAGATACGCAGTATTTT
CDR3: CASSSTGTSTDTQYF
V: TRBV5-1
size: .
D: .
J: TRBJ2-3

DNA: TGTGCCAGCAGCTTACTCGGCGGGAGGAACACCGGGGAGCTGTTTTTT
CDR3: CASSLLGGRNTGELFF
V: TRBV7-9
size: .
D: TRBD2
J: TRBJ2-2

DNA: TGTGCCAGCAGCTTCGGGACTAACTACGAGCAGTACTTC
CDR3: CASSFGTNYEQYF
V: TRBV7-2
size: .
D: TRBD2
J: TRBJ2-7

DNA: TGTGCCAGCAGCCCCCCGTCAGGGGGGAACACCGGGGAGCTGTTTTTT
CDR3: CASSPPSGGNTGELFF
V: TRBV4-2
size: .
D: TRBD1
J: TRBJ2-2

DNA: TGTGCCAGCAGCAACCGGGGGGCTAACACCGGGGAGCTGTTTTTT
CDR3: CASSNRGANTGELFF
V: TRBV11-3
size: once
D: .
J: TRBJ2-2

DNA: TGTGCCAGCAGTTACGGGCAGGGAGGAACTGAAGCTTTCTTT
CDR3: CASSYGQGGTEAFF
V: TRBV6-5
size: once
D: .
J: TRBJ1-1

DNA: TGTGCCAGCAGTTCCGACACAAAAAATTCACCCCTCCACTTT
CDR3: CASSSDTKNSPLHF
V: TRBV6-5
size: once
D: .
J: TRBJ1-6

DNA: TGCGCCAGCAGCCAAGATAGCCCGCGGGGGTATGGCTCTACAGATACGCAGTATTTT
CDR3: CASSQDSPRGYGSTDTQYF
V: TRBV4-3
size: .
D: TRBD2
J: TRBJ2-3

DNA: TGTGCCAGCAGCCCGGGACTAGCGGGGGCCTCCGGCACAGATACGCAGTATTTT
CDR3: CASSPGLAGASGTDTQYF
V: TRBV2
size: .
D: TRBD2
J: TRBJ2-3

DNA: TGTGCCAGTAGTATATTAAGGCGGAATCAGCCCCAGCATTTT
CDR3: CASSILRRNQPQHF
V: TRBV19
size: .
D: .
J: TRBJ1-5

DNA: TGTGCCAGCTCGGAGATACCGGGACACATACTAGAACATAGCAATCAGCCCCAGCATTTT
CDR3: CASSEIPGHILEHSNQPQHF
V: TRBV18
size: .
D: .
J: TRBJ1-5